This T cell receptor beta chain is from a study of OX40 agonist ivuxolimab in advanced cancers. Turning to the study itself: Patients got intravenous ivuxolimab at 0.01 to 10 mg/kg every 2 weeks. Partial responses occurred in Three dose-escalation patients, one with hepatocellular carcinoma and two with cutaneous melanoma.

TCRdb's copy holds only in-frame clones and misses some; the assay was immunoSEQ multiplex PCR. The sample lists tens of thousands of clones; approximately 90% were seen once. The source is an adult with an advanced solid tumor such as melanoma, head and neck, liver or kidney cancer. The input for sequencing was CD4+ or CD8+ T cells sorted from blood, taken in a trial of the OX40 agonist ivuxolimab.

CDR3 region: CASSLTGAREQYF. The CDR3 nucleotides are TGTGCCAGCAGCTTGACAGGGGCGCGGGAGCAGTACTTC. The chain links TRBV5-8 to TRBJ2-7; 7 nucleotides agree with TRBD1. The CDR3 extends over 13 amino acids. CDR1 is SGHTS and CDR2 is YDEGEE in the germline V gene. V lost 1 base to trimming and J lost 7 bases; unmatched junction nucleotides: 5.